Here is one T cell receptor (beta chain) with its context. Its antigen is not identified. This record belongs to a study of cytomegalovirus exposure and HLA in healthy donors. Germline assignment: CDR1 MGHDK and CDR2 SYGVNS. V lost 6 bases, J lost 0 bases, and 8 bases stayed unmatched. The CDR3 totals 16 residues. Libraries were prepared by immunoSEQ multiplex PCR; TCRdb keeps only in-frame clonotypes and omits some of them. This sample has approximately 160,000 clones, with about 85% found just once. Regarding the study as a whole: Most TCR sequences proved rare, with some public TCRs found in many donors.

The clonotype was recovered from a man between 25 and 39 years old in good health and CMV-seropositive. The chain links TRBV25-1 to TRBJ1-2; TRBD1 aligns across 9 bases. The sequencing input was PBMCs. The CDR3 is CASRGPGQGTNYGYTF. CDR3 nucleotide sequence: TGTGCCAGCAGAGGACCGGGACAGGGCACTAACTATGGCTACACCTTC.